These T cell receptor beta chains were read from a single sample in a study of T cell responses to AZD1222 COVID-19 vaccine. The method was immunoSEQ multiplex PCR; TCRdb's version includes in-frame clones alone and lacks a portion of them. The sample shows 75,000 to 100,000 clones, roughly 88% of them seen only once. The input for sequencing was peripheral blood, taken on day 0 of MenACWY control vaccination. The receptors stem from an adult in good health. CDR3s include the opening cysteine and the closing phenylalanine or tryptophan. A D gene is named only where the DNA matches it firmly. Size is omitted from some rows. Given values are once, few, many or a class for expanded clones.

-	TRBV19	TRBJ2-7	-	TGTGCCAGTAGTATACGGTGGGAACACCTTTCAAGCTCCTACGAGCAGTACTTC	CASSIRWEHLSSSYEQYF
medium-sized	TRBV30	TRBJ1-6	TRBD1	TGTGCCTGGACTAGGAGACAGGGTTTTTCACCCCTCCACTTT	CAWTRRQGFSPLHF
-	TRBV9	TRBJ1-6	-	TGTGCCAGCAGCGTAGCTCAAGGGCCAGCCCCGGGGTCACCCCTCCACTTT	CASSVAQGPAPGSPLHF
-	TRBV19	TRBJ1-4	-	TGTGCCAGTAGTATTGTTCGGGAAAGGTTTGAAAAACTGTTTTTT	CASSIVRERFEKLFF
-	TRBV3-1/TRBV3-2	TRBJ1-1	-	TGTGCCAGCAGCCAAGGGGCGGGGGCTGAAGCTTTCTTT	CASSQGAGAEAFF
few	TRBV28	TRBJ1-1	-	TGTGCCAGCACTCACCCCTTGGGAGAAGCTTTCTTT	CASTHPLGEAFF
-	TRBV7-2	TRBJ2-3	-	TGTGCCAGCAGCCCCGACAGGGGAGGCGGGGGGATACGGAATACGCAGTATTTT	CASSPDRGGGGIRNTQYF
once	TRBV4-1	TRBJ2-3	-	TGCGCCAGCAGCCAAGATTCCCAGGGGGGTATCACAGATACGCAGTATTTT	CASSQDSQGGITDTQYF
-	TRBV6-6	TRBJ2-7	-	TGTGCCAGCACCTACACAGAGACTGGGGGTCACGAGCAGTACTTC	CASTYTETGGHEQYF
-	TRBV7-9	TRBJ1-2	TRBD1	TGTGCCAGCAGCGTGGGACAGGACTATGGCTACACCTTC	CASSVGQDYGYTF
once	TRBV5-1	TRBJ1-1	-	TGCGCCAGCAGCTTCTCCCCGGGGGCCGGGACTGAAGCTTTCTTT	CASSFSPGAGTEAFF
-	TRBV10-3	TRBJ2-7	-	TGTGCCATCAGTGATGCCAGCGAGCCCTACGAGCAGTACTTC	CAISDASEPYEQYF
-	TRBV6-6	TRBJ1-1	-	TGTGCCAGCAGTAGGGGAAAGGGGGTGCAGAACACTGAAGCTTTCTTT	CASSRGKGVQNTEAFF
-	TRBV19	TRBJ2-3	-	TGTGCCAGTAGTGTGGACAGAGACACAGATACGCAGTATTTT	CASSVDRDTDTQYF
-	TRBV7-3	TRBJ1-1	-	TGTGCCAGCAGCCACGGTGGGGAATACACTGAAGCTTTCTTT	CASSHGGEYTEAFF
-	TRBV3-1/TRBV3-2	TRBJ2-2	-	TGTGCCAGCAGCCAGAACACCGGGGAGCTGTTTTTT	CASSQNTGELFF
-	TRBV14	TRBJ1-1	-	TGTGCCAGCAGCCGAAGTCGGGGACGGACGAACACTGAAGCTTTCTTT	CASSRSRGRTNTEAFF
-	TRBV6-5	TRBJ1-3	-	TGTGCCAGCAGTTCCGACGGGGCCTCTGGAAACACCATATATTTT	CASSSDGASGNTIYF
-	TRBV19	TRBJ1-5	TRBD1	TGTGCCAGCGGACAACAGGGGTATAGCAATCAGCCCCAGCATTTT	CASGQQGYSNQPQHF
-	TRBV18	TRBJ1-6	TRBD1	TGTGCCAGCTCAGGACAGGGGAGAAATTCACCCCTCCACTTT	CASSGQGRNSPLHF
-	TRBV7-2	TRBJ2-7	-	TGTGCCAGCAGCGTACAGGGTTCCGCCTACGAGCAGTACTTC	CASSVQGSAYEQYF
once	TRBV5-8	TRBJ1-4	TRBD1	TGTGCCAGCAGCTCCCGGACAGGGGGCTCGGAAAAACTGTTTTTT	CASSSRTGGSEKLFF
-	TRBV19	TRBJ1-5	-	TGTGCCAGTAGGCAGGGTTCCTTGGGCAATCAGCCCCAGCATTTT	CASRQGSLGNQPQHF
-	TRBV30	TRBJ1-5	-	TGTGCCTGGAGTCCCTCTAGATACTGGGGCAATCAGCCCCAGCATTTT	CAWSPSRYWGNQPQHF
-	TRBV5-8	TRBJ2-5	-	TGTGCCAGCAGCTTGGCGCATGCAGAGACCCAGTACTTC	CASSLAHAETQYF
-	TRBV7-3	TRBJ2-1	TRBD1	TGTGCCAGCAGCTTAGTCGGCAGGGGGAACTACAATGAGCAGTTCTTC	CASSLVGRGNYNEQFF
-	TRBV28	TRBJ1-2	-	TGTGCCAGCAGTTTATTTGGACAGTACTATGGCTACACCTTC	CASSLFGQYYGYTF
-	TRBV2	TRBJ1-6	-	TGTGCCAGCAGTGTGATGGTAGGGAATTCACCCCTCCACTTT	CASSVMVGNSPLHF
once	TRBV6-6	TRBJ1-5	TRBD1	TGTGCCAGCAGGCACCTCGGGACAGGGGGCAATCAGCCCCAGCATTTT	CASRHLGTGGNQPQHF
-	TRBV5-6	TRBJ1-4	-	TGTGCCAGCAGCTCTACAGGGTTGCCTAATGAAAAACTGTTTTTT	CASSSTGLPNEKLFF
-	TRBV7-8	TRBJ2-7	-	TGTGCCAGCAGCTTGTCTACAGGGATGTCCTACGAGCAGTACTTC	CASSLSTGMSYEQYF
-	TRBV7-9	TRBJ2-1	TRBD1	TGTGCCAGCAGCAATACAGGGGGTGAGCAGTTCTTC	CASSNTGGEQFF
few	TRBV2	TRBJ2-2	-	TGTGCCCCCCGGGAGAGCACCGGGGAGCTGTTTTTT	CAPRESTGELFF
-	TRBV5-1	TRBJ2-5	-	TGCGCCAGCTCTCAAGCAACCGCTCAAGAGACCCAGTACTTC	CASSQATAQETQYF
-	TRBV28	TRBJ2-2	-	TGTGCCAGCAGTTACTTGGGGGGGGCGCACACCGGGGAGCTGTTTTTT	CASSYLGGAHTGELFF
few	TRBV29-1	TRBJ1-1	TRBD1	TGCAGCGTTGAACCAGGGGGCTTCGAAGCTTTCTTT	CSVEPGGFEAFF
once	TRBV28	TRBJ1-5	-	TGTGCCAGCAGAGACTCCAGGTTAAATCAGCCCCAGCATTTT	CASRDSRLNQPQHF
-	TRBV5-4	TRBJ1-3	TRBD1	TGTGCCAGCAGCTTCAAGGGGGCCGTTAGCTCTGGAAACACCATATATTTT	CASSFKGAVSSGNTIYF
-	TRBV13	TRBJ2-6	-	TGTGCCAGCAGCTTCGACACCGGGTCTGGGGCCAACGTCCTGACTTTC	CASSFDTGSGANVLTF
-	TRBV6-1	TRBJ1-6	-	TGTGCCAGCAGTGGAATTACAGGTCGCTCCTATAATTCACCCCTCCACTTT	CASSGITGRSYNSPLHF
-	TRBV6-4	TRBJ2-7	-	TGTGCCAGCAGTGGGCCCAGACAGCCTTACGAGCAGTACTTC	CASSGPRQPYEQYF
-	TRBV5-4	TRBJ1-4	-	TGTGCCAGCAGCCTTCAAGGGAGGGGTAATGAAAAACTGTTTTTT	CASSLQGRGNEKLFF
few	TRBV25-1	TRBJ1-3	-	TGTGCCAGCAAGAGATCGGGGCAGGGCGGGGACACCATATATTTT	CASKRSGQGGDTIYF
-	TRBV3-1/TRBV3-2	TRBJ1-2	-	TGTGCCAGCAGCCAAAGTCATGGCTACACCTTC	CASSQSHGYTF
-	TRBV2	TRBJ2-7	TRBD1	TGTGCCAGCAGTGAAGCCAGGGGGATCTACTACGAGCAGTACTTC	CASSEARGIYYEQYF
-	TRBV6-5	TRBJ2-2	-	TGTGCCAGCGGGCAGGGCATTAACACCGGGGAGCTGTTTTTT	CASGQGINTGELFF
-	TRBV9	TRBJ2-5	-	TGTGCCAGCAGCTTTAGTAGGGAGGAGACCCAGTACTTC	CASSFSREETQYF
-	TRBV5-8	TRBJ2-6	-	TGTGCCAGCAGCCATCTGTCCGGGGCCAACGTCCTGACTTTC	CASSHLSGANVLTF
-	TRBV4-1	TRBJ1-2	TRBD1	TGCGCCAGCAGCCCTGGACAGGGGGGAGAGGGCTACACCTTC	CASSPGQGGEGYTF
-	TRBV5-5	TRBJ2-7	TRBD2	TGTGCCAGCAGCCCACTAGCGGGCCCTTTCGAGCAGTACTTC	CASSPLAGPFEQYF
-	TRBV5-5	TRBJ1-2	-	TGTGCCAGCAACTCAGGAGCTGCTAACTATGGCTACACCTTC	CASNSGAANYGYTF
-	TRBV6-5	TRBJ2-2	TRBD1	TGTGCCAGCATCATAGGGACAGGGTTCACCGGGGAGCTGTTTTTT	CASIIGTGFTGELFF
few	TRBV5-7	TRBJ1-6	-	TGTGCCAGCAGCTTGGTCAGGGATGTTTCACCCCTCCACTTT	CASSLVRDVSPLHF
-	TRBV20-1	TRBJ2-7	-	TGCAGTGCACCCAGGGCTGACGAGCAGTACTTC	CSAPRADEQYF
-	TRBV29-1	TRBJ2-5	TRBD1	TGCAGCGTTAAAGGGGGCGGCGGTGGAGAGACCCAGTACTTC	CSVKGGGGGETQYF
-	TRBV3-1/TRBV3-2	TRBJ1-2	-	TGTGCCAGCAGCCAAGGGGTGGGAGGCTACACCTTC	CASSQGVGGYTF
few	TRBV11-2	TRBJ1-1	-	TGTGCCAGCAGATTAAACTCAAGGGGGAACACTGAAGCTTTCTTT	CASRLNSRGNTEAFF
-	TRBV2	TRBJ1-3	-	TGTGCCAGCAGTGCCGGGGGCGACCCTGGAAACACCATATATTTT	CASSAGGDPGNTIYF
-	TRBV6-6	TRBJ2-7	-	TGTGCCAGCACCCACGGGGACGAGCAGTACTTC	CASTHGDEQYF
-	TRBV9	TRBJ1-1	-	TGTGCCAGCAGCGTGGGGGACCCCATGAACACTGAAGCTTTCTTT	CASSVGDPMNTEAFF